This T cell receptor beta chain was observed in a study of T cell repertoires in cytomegalovirus infection. Study background: Both CMV infection and a matching HLA type were indicated by public TCR beta signatures.

Broader study findings: Pooled public TCR beta family frequency picked out CMV carriers with the relevant HLA. Ex vivo responses were dominated by HLA-C-restricted CMV-specific TCR beta clonotypes.

The germline gives CDR1 MNHNS, CDR2 SASEGT. The V gene end was trimmed by 2 bases and the J gene end by 0 bases; junction bases not matched to a gene: 0. The CDR3 totals 15 residues. TCRdb fed the reads into MiXCR, producing one record per CDR3 protein. The repertoire holds hundreds of thousands of distinct CDR3 sequences, with 35% to 45% as singletons. As for this clonotype: Antigen specificity is unknown.

Sequencing was done on a sample of PBMCs. V usage is TRBV6-1 and J usage is TRBJ2-7, with TRBD2 matching 11 bases. The source of this sequence is a human donor in good health (CMV status not recorded). Some clones in this sample may be carry-over from other donors' samples. This chain's CDR3 is CASSELAGGSYEQYF. The CDR3 nucleotides are TGTGCCAGCAGTGAACTAGCGGGGGGCTCCTACGAGCAGTACTTC.